The 31 T cell receptor beta chains presented below share a single source sample, sequenced in a study of cytomegalovirus exposure and HLA in healthy donors. 13 Jbeta primers and 60 Vbeta primers were used for the PCR. Libraries were prepared by immunoSEQ multiplex PCR; TCRdb keeps only in-frame clonotypes and omits some of them. The sample lists 150,000 or so clones; approximately 69% were seen once. The sample was PBMCs. Receptors were obtained from a man aged 25-45 years in good health and CMV-seronegative.

This chain connects TRBV10-1 to TRBJ2-1; D might be TRBD2 (7 bases). Trimming took 10 bases from V and 4 from J, leaving 14 bases between them. The CDR3 is made up of 13 amino acids. The germline CDR1 and CDR2 sequences are WNHNN and SYGVQD (reference sequence). The CDR3 DNA sequence: TGCGCCATCTCGGGGGGCGGGTACAATGAGCAGTTCTTC. The encoded protein is CAISGGGYNEQFF.

This clone was observed a handful of times. The chain carries TRBV7-8 and TRBJ1-1; D is perhaps TRBD1 (6 bases). The CDR3 spans 15 residues. V shed 7 bases and J shed 1 base, with 16 bases lying between them. Germline values: CDR1 SGHVS, CDR2 FQNEAQ. In nucleotides, the CDR3 is TGTGCCAGCAACGGAAGGACAGACCAGAACACTGAAGCTTTCTTT. It encodes CASNGRTDQNTEAFF.

A single count supports this clone. The genes are TRBV5-1 and TRBJ2-3, with 14 bases lining up with TRBD2. CDR1 is SGHRS, CDR2 YFSETQ, per germline. The ends lost 8 bases at V and 0 bases at J; junction bases unmatched: 11. There are 18 residues in the CDR3. The chain's CDR3 is CASSGTSGGPGSTDTQYF. CDR3 in DNA: TGCGCCAGTTCAGGGACTAGCGGGGGCCCAGGGAGCACAGATACGCAGTATTTT.

This clone turned up a few times. The chain joins TRBV30 to TRBJ1-2; D remains ambiguous. Trimming cost V 2 bases and J 4 bases, with 11 bases left between them. The CDR3 length is 13 residues. The germline V gene encodes CDR1 GTSNPN and CDR2 SVGIG (reference sequence). CDR3: CAWSSSRFYGYTF. CDR3 in DNA: TGTGCCTGGAGTTCCAGCAGGTTCTATGGCTACACCTTC.

The rearrangement joins TRBV5-1 to TRBJ2-7; 10 nucleotides align to TRBD1. The CDR3 is made up of 16 amino acids. CDR1 SGHRS and CDR2 YFSETQ come from the germline V gene. J was trimmed by 1 base and V by 7 bases; bases with no gene match: 11. The CDR3 nucleotides are TGCGCCAGCGGGGCTGAGGGACAGGGGAGATCCTACGAGCAGTACTTC. Its translation is CASGAEGQGRSYEQYF.

Note on this clone: The junction differs from germline at one of its ends, possibly a read error. This chain connects TRBV28 to TRBJ1-2; 10 bases match TRBD1. Germline V gene sequence: CDR1 MDHEN, CDR2 SYDVKM. The CDR3 is 11 amino acids. CDR3 in amino acids: CASSSGQGTSF. In nucleotides, the CDR3 is TGTGCCAGCAGTTCGGGACAGGGGACGTCCTTC.

The chain couples TRBV30 to TRBJ2-2, with D maybe TRBD1 (6 bases). The germline gives CDR1 GTSNPN, CDR2 SVGIG (reference sequence). The CDR3 covers 13 residues. The ends were cut back, 4 bases at V and 6 bases at J, with 12 bases in the middle. CDR3 nucleotide sequence: TGTGCCTGGAAGCGACAGGTCTCCGGGGAGCTGTTTTTT. Translation gives CAWKRQVSGELFF. Full variable domain (remainder filled in from reference TRBV30 and TRBJ2-2): SQTIHQWPATLVQPVGSPLSLECTVEGTSNPNLYWYRQAAGRGLQLLFYSVGIGQISSEVPQNLSASRPQDRQFILSSKKLLLSDSGFYLCAWKRQVSGELFFGEGSRLTVL.

The V and J genes are TRBV20-1 and TRBJ1-6, with a tentative D call TRBD1 (6 bases). The CDR3 spans 10 residues. V dropped 8 bases and J dropped 10 bases, with 9 bases sitting between them. Per germline, CDR1 DFQATT and CDR2 SNEGSKA (reference sequence). CDR3 DNA: TGCAGTCCGGACAGATCACCCCTCCACTTT. This sequence encodes CSPDRSPLHF.

The chain recombines TRBV7-8 with TRBJ1-2, with 7 bases that match TRBD1. V trimming: 5 bases; J trimming: 2 bases; junction bases outside the gene matches: 11. The CDR3 runs to 16 residues. Looked up from germline, CDR1 is SGHVS and CDR2 is FQNEAQ. CDR3: CASSPSPLTGNYGYTF. The CDR3 DNA sequence: TGTGCCAGCAGCCCGAGCCCTCTGACAGGGAACTATGGCTACACCTTC.

This clone was picked up a small number of times. The chain employs TRBV5-1 and TRBJ2-1, with D perhaps matching TRBD1 (7 bases). Germline values: CDR1 SGHRS, CDR2 YFSETQ. The CDR3 spans 15 residues. V shed 0 bases and J shed 4 bases, with 11 bases lying between them. The CDR3 region is CASSLAGGMYNEQFF. The CDR3 DNA reads TGCGCCAGCAGCTTGGCAGGGGGGATGTACAATGAGCAGTTCTTC.

This chain uses TRBV4-2 with TRBJ1-6; D not certain. Germline values: CDR1 LGHNA, CDR2 YNFKEQ. Trimming removed 0 bases from V and 10 bases from J, with 13 bases in between. CDR3 length: 15 amino acids. The DNA of the CDR3 is TGTGCCAGCAGCCAAGATAGGCAGGTTCGGTCACCCCTCCACTTT. The encoded protein is CASSQDRQVRSPLHF.

The rearrangement joins TRBV14 to TRBJ1-2, with 9 bases identical to TRBD1. Germline values: CDR1 SGHDN, CDR2 FVKESK. The junction had 11 bases not matched to a gene; V was cut back by 4 bases and J by 8 bases. This CDR3 is built from 15 residues. CDR3: CASSPGQGPYWGYTF. The CDR3 DNA sequence: TGTGCCAGCAGCCCCGGACAGGGGCCCTACTGGGGCTACACCTTC.

The CDR3 loop is CASSAEDTQYF. The CDR3 DNA reads TGTGCCAGCAGCGCGGAGGATACGCAGTATTTT. The chain combines TRBV9 with TRBJ2-3; D is ambiguous. The V end lost 3 bases, the J end lost 6 bases, and 5 bases lay between the germline ends. Germline CDR1 is SGDLS and CDR2 is YYNGEE. The CDR3 loop spans 11 amino acids.

The chain uses TRBV7-2 and TRBJ1-1, with TRBD1 as a possible D gene (6 bases). Germline V lookup: CDR1 SGHTA, CDR2 FQGNSA. The CDR3 length is 14 residues. Trimming took 5 bases from V and 7 from J, leaving 17 bases between them. CDR3 residues: CASSQTPDRSEAFF. In DNA, the CDR3 is TGTGCCAGCAGCCAAACCCCCGACAGGAGTGAAGCTTTCTTT.

The genes are TRBV5-5 and TRBJ2-4; D is undetermined. Trimming took 0 bases from V and 1 from J, leaving 14 bases between them. This CDR3 region has 17 residues. Germline loops: CDR1 SGHKS, CDR2 YYEKEE (reference sequence). The CDR3 protein is CASSLVGTPKAKNIQYF. CDR3 DNA: TGTGCCAGCAGCTTGGTGGGCACCCCTAAGGCCAAAAACATTCAGTACTTC.

The chain carries TRBV7-2 and TRBJ2-3; D call uncertain. The V and J ends lost 4 bases and 6 bases respectively, with 8 bases between them. The CDR3 runs 12 residues. The germline CDR1 and CDR2 sequences are SGHTA and FQGNSA. The DNA for the CDR3 is TGTGCCAGCAGCTCGTCTTCGGATACGCAGTATTTT. Its translation: CASSSSSDTQYF.

This clone was observed a few times. The chain has TRBV28 and TRBJ2-2; 10 nucleotides align to TRBD2. The J segment lost 6 bases and the V segment lost 6 bases, leaving 7 bases of the junction unmatched. The CDR3 runs to 15 residues. The germline CDR1 and CDR2 sequences are MDHEN and SYDVKM. DNA of the CDR3: TGTGCCAGCAGCCAGAGCGGGGGGGCAGCCGGGGAGCTGTTTTTT. It specifies CASSQSGGAAGELFF.

J is TRBJ1-1 and V is TRBV5-1, with D maybe TRBD1 (5 bases). Trimming removed 5 bases from V and 1 base from J, with 9 bases in between. This CDR3 has 13 residues. The germline V gene encodes CDR1 SGHRS and CDR2 YFSETQ. The CDR3 loop reads CASRGQPNTEAFF. CDR3 bases: TGCGCCAGCAGGGGGCAGCCGAACACTGAAGCTTTCTTT.

Only a few counts were recorded for this clone. The rearrangement joins TRBV6-5 to TRBJ2-7; D is perhaps TRBD2 (6 bases). This CDR3 is 14 amino acids long. V lost 2 bases to trimming and J lost 0 bases, with 8 bases between them. The germline V gene encodes CDR1 MNHEY and CDR2 SVGAGI. The CDR3 here is CASSYGGDSYEQYF. As DNA, the CDR3 is TGTGCCAGCAGTTACGGCGGGGACTCCTACGAGCAGTACTTC.

The rearrangement uses TRBV27 and TRBJ2-1; 7 bases line up with TRBD1. Germline CDR1 is MNHEY and CDR2 is SMNVEV (reference sequence). Germline trimming cut 2 bases from V and 7 bases from J; bases unmatched to any gene: 5. CDR3 length: 14 residues. CDR3 amino acids: CASSLEGAGNEQFF. CDR3 coding DNA: TGTGCCAGCAGTTTAGAGGGGGCTGGAAATGAGCAGTTCTTC.

Of note for this clone: The junction departs from germline at one end; a sequencing error may be responsible. The CDR3 nucleotides are TGTGCCAGCAGTCGAGACAGGGGTTATTCACCCCTCAACTTT. Translation: CASSRDRGYSPLNF. This chain uses TRBV2 with TRBJ1-6; 8 bases line up with TRBD1. CDR1 is SNHLY, CDR2 FYNNEI, per germline. There are 14 residues in the CDR3.

Turning to this clone: Germline is not matched at one junction end, which may reflect a read error. The rearrangement joins TRBV7-9 to TRBJ1-1; no definite D call. Germline CDR1 is SEHNR and CDR2 is FQNEAQ (reference sequence). CDR3 length: 12 residues. CDR3 amino acids: CSSSLDPGRAFF. CDR3 DNA: TGTTCCAGCAGCTTAGATCCGGGTAGAGCTTTCTTT.

The chain recombines TRBV19 with TRBJ1-4; D not resolved. Per the germline V gene, CDR1 is LNHDA and CDR2 is SQIVND (reference sequence). V lost 3 bases to trimming and J lost 7 bases, with 12 bases between them. The CDR3 covers 14 residues. CDR3 nucleotide sequence: TGTGCCAGTAGTATGAGGGTGTCGGGTGAAAAACTGTTTTTT. Translating gives CASSMRVSGEKLFF.

Here the CDR3 DNA reads TGTGCCTGGAGTGTACAGAACAGCTACTATGGCTACACCTTC. It specifies CAWSVQNSYYGYTF. The J gene is TRBJ1-2, the V gene TRBV30, with D hard to call. Trimming stripped 0 bases from V and 3 bases from J, with 11 bases between. The CDR3 has 14 amino acids. In germline, CDR1 is GTSNPN, CDR2 SVGIG (reference sequence).

This clone was seen a handful of times. The chain uses TRBV4-3 and TRBJ1-1; the D is unclear. Germline V gives CDR1 LGHNA, CDR2 YSLEER. This CDR3 is built from 17 residues. V lost 0 bases, J lost 0 bases, and 14 bases lay in between. CDR3 residues: CASSQESVDNMNTEAFF. The CDR3 DNA is TGCGCCAGCAGCCAAGAATCTGTAGACAACATGAACACTGAAGCTTTCTTT.

The chain links TRBV28 to TRBJ2-5; the match to TRBD1 covers 7 bases. V shed 6 bases, J shed 5 bases, and the junction held 3 bases outside the gene matches. Germline values: CDR1 MDHEN, CDR2 SYDVKM. The CDR3 extends over 12 amino acids. For the CDR3, the DNA is TGTGCCAGCAGAGGGGGCGGGGAGACCCAGTACTTC. This translates into CASRGGGETQYF.

A single count supports this clone. This chain links TRBV9 with TRBJ1-2; a possible D gene is TRBD1 (5 bases). CDR1 is SGDLS, CDR2 YYNGEE, per germline. Trimming pared 4 bases from V and 7 bases from J, leaving 11 bases between. The CDR3 totals 12 residues. CDR3 sequence reads: CASSTPGGGYTF. The CDR3, as DNA: TGTGCCAGCAGCACCCCGGGGGGTGGCTACACCTTC.

The chain is built from TRBV29-1 and TRBJ2-3, with TRBD2 identical over 10 bases. Trimming cost V 0 bases and J 0 bases; bases outside gene matches: 6. The CDR3 runs to 17 residues. CDR1 SQVTM and CDR2 ANQGSEA come from the germline V gene. The CDR3 DNA reads TGCAGCGTTGAAGAATGGCTAGCGGGGGCTAGCACAGATACGCAGTATTTT. Protein product: CSVEEWLAGASTDTQYF.

V is TRBV25-1 and J is TRBJ2-7; TRBD1 matches 9 bases. There are 14 residues in the CDR3. In germline, CDR1 is MGHDK, CDR2 SYGVNS. V shed 4 bases, J shed 4 bases, and the junction held 5 bases outside the gene matches. Here the CDR3 DNA reads TGTGCCAGCAGTGGGGGACAGGGTAGGTACGAGCAGTACTTC. Its protein product is CASSGGQGRYEQYF.

The V and J genes are TRBV7-9 and TRBJ2-3; 7 bases map to TRBD2. Trimming at V came to 5 bases and at J to 2 bases, leaving 7 bases not matched to a gene. The CDR3 length is 15 residues. Germline CDR1 reads SEHNR; CDR2 reads FQNEAQ (reference sequence). The CDR3 spells CASSRSGLITDTQYF. The DNA for the CDR3 is TGTGCCAGCAGCCGATCGGGACTAATCACAGATACGCAGTATTTT.

V gene TRBV5-1 combines with J gene TRBJ2-1; D perhaps matches TRBD1 (6 bases). There are 16 residues in the CDR3. Germline-derived CDR1 and CDR2 are SGHRS and YFSETQ. Trimming stripped 3 bases from V and 1 base from J, with 14 bases between. For the CDR3, the DNA is TGCGCCAGCAGCTCGGAAACAGGGTCTTCCTACAATGAGCAGTTCTTC. It translates to CASSSETGSSYNEQFF.